This T cell receptor (beta chain) was sequenced in a study of cytomegalovirus exposure and HLA in healthy donors (dated by TCRdb to the late 2010s). Describing the broader study: An earlier analysis of several hundred of the donors reported 250 to 300 Gb of sequence data and 120 million or so unique TCR beta sequences from around 200 million T cells. An early release that covered about 600 HLA-typed donors contained approximately 300 gigabases of sequencing data and 80 million or so unique TCR sequences. Of the 300 to 400 genotyped donors, approximately 82% fell in the genetic ancestry cluster associated with self-reported Caucasian donors. The study aimed to test whether signatures of past pathogen exposure could be identified by cataloging public T cell receptors. Using immunosequencing, the study profiled T cell repertoires from 550 to 750 subjects and related those repertoires to cytomegalovirus serostatus. A separate validation cohort of 100 to 150 different subjects was used in addition to the 666-subject first cohort. The study combined high-throughput TCR immunosequencing, statistical association of individual TCRs with disease status, and machine learning to predict cytomegalovirus infection status. In a later analysis, previously published TCR beta repertoires from 600 to 850 donors were re-analyzed and high-resolution HLA genotyping was added so that TCR occurrence patterns could be studied. The later analysis used no new phenotypic data to find candidate immune exposures, relying instead on TCR beta sequences and their occurrence across donors. In an earlier analysis of around 540 of the donors, high-throughput TCR beta sequencing was used to judge whether each TCR beta V gene segment behaved as functional or pseudogenic. Donor age, sex, ethnicity and CMV serostatus were compiled together with the repertoire data. A later genetic analysis took genome-wide SNP genotypes for about 60% of the roughly 670 donors and used that subset as a discovery cohort. All discovery cohort repertoires had been generated using a single sequencing platform. Both class I and class II loci were covered by HLA typing, at four-digit resolution. Typing coverage varied by locus: roughly 620-640 donors for A, B, C, DRB1 and DQB1; approximately 520 for DQA1; nearly 610 for DPA1; some 470 for DPB1. Four to six DR-DQ haplotypes were handled as single units for association and clustering because linkage in the cohort was strong. Among some 400 genotyped donors of the cohort, an average of around 250,000 unique TCR beta nucleotide sequences was sequenced per donor, of which roughly 17% were non-productive. What the authors observed across the whole study: In both the original and validation cohorts, the classifier was reported to diagnose cytomegalovirus status with high specificity and sensitivity. The presence/absence analyses assumed that sequencing depth was roughly uniform across donors, and that assumption may not be true. Broadly in line with IMGT annotations, most TCR beta V segments showed up in productive rearrangements about 87% or about 30% of the time in an earlier analysis of 450 to 600 of the donors. The only immune exposure information available for the cohort was CMV serostatus. Across donors, most TCR sequences were observed very rarely, whereas some public TCRs were present in many individuals. Over 15 rarely observed V segments, including chromosome 9 orphons, were excluded from the earlier analysis of almost 600 of the donors because counts were too low. A later analysis found that TCR association rates varied across HLA loci, with DRB1 alleles showing the most associated TCRs and HLA-C alleles the fewest. V-gene and J-gene trimming of TCR beta chains was associated with a missense DCLRE1C variant in a later genetic analysis, and the association was replicated in an independent cohort. Specific HLA alleles were associated with over 15,000 TCR beta sequences at a false discovery rate of 0.05 in a later analysis. Linkage disequilibrium might explain the correlated functional status among segregating V segments, but an unknown experimental factor could not be excluded. In a later analysis, HLA-associated TCR beta chains showed more clonal expansion and lower generation probabilities than non-associated chains that were equally common. It was suggested by the authors that the approach could potentially be generalized to other disease states and immunological phenotypes. Strong co-occurrence of HLA alleles, especially DR and DQ, made assigning TCR associations to individual alleles difficult. A group of highly shared sequence variants was considered likely to be a technical artifact of the sequencing pipeline. Some IMGT-functional V segments, including TRBV6-2 and TRBV6-3, could not be distinguished by the 87-base-pair reads and were therefore excluded. A later genetic analysis reported fewer N-insertions in productive TCRs among donors in an Asian-associated ancestry cluster than the roughly 700-donor mean. HLA typing was unavailable for some donors at each locus, so association tests used only the typed subset. According to a later analysis, parvovirus B19, influenza, CMV and Epstein-Barr virus appeared linked to several top co-occurrence clusters. This cohort had only TCR beta chains sequenced, and the lack of alpha or paired-chain data limited which features could be detected. A later analysis found that most CMV-associated TCR beta chains appeared HLA-restricted, with HLA associations seemingly driven largely by CMV exposure. The study gave a list of 150 to 200 TCR beta chains associated with cytomegalovirus. In vitro tests confirmed that a few of the cytomegalovirus-associated TCR beta chains recognize cytomegalovirus antigens. A further reported finding was that TCR beta sequences accurately predicted the HLA-A and HLA-B alleles for most subjects in the first cohort.

Library prep was done by the immunoSEQ multiplex PCR assay. A mixture of 60 forward primers for TCR Vbeta segments and 13 reverse primers for TCR Jbeta segments was used in the multiplex PCR. A multiplex PCR assay on genomic DNA amplified the CDR3 region of rearranged TCR beta genes. The amplified TCR beta libraries were sequenced on the Illumina HiSeq System as 87-base-pair reads. Per the authors' processing: A later analysis counted about 80 million unique TCR beta chains across the 666 repertoires, and roughly 11 million of these chains were shared by at least two donors. Raw reads were error-corrected and collapsed into unique sequences with a nearest-neighbor algorithm that merged closely related sequences to remove PCR and sequencing errors. V, D and J gene segments were assigned by aligning CDR3 sequences to IMGT reference sequences. Each retained sequence needed at least a six-nucleotide match to both a V gene segment and a J gene segment. Rearrangements were classified as productive when the CDR3 lacked stop codons and remained in frame with V and J, and all other rearrangements were classified as non-productive. CDR3 was defined according to IMGT convention as the region running from the second conserved V-encoded cysteine to the conserved J-encoded phenylalanine. The earlier analysis of about 620 of the donors excluded sequences that lacked an unambiguous match to a single V gene segment. In an earlier analysis of almost 600 of the donors, a V segment was called functional when productive rearrangements were above 56.7%, and segregating when the standard deviation between donors exceeded 5%. A statistical classification framework was built to diagnose cytomegalovirus status from the catalog of TCR beta chain sequences. In a later analysis, V and J genes were assigned by comparing TCR nucleotide sequences against IMGT/GENE-DB human TR gene sequences. In a later analysis, CDR3 sequences and most-parsimonious VDJ recombination scenarios were assigned using the TCRdist pipeline. A later analysis defined each TCR beta chain by its CDR3 amino acid sequence plus V-gene family, and excluded reads lacking a unique V-gene family. In a later analysis, nearly 600 highly shared, low-generation-probability nucleotide sequences were removed to address suspected cross-contamination and a sequencing artifact. A later analysis calculated a clonal expansion index for each public chain from normalized within-repertoire ranks of inferred template counts. Generation probabilities in a later analysis came from a VDJ recombination model fitted to out-of-frame rearrangements, and those results were checked against IGoR. Hypergeometric tests were used in a later analysis to score TCR-TCR, TCR-HLA and TCR-CMV co-occurrence, with a repertoire-size bias correction applied to the TCR pairs. In a later analysis, false discovery rates were estimated by permuting HLA or CMV assignments 20 times. In a later analysis, co-occurring TCRs were grouped using DBSCAN, with TCRdist sequence similarity added in when clustering inside HLA-allele-positive subsets. Repertoires with fewer than 30,000 or more than 120,000 public chains, plus five repertoires with anomalous nucleotide sharing, were excluded from co-occurrence clustering. TCRdb obtained this table from immuneACCESS and retained in-frame rearrangements with V and J assigned. These tables miss some clones; where compared with another copy, unresolved V genes account for less than half of the shortfall, and the remainder is unexplained. V, J and clone size are taken as reported in that table, and D and trimming were inferred from the DNA itself. The sample records about 160,000 clones, 70% to 80% of which are singletons. The top ten hold about 1.3% of the sample.

In total, approximately 700 healthy bone marrow donors made up the cohort. Cohort members were all nominally healthy when sampled, although unrecorded immune exposures were likely present. The donor was CMV seronegative and was included in the group of 352 seronegative cohort members. A peripheral blood sample was collected from each donor, and TCR beta sequencing was performed on peripheral blood mononuclear cells. Genomic DNA was extracted from the blood cell samples with the Qiagen DNeasy Blood Extraction Kit. About this clone itself: Its antigen is not yet known. Base qualities are not at hand, and no much larger clone is one base apart.

V and J are trimmed by 4 bases and 2 bases, and the gene matches miss 4 bases of the junction. The CDR3, from cysteine to phenylalanine, totals 15 residues. Just CDR3 DNA is preserved here, 45 bases in frame from base 1. The germline V gene encodes CDR1 SGHNT and CDR2 YENEEA. Sequencing was performed on PBMCs. This TCR was sampled from a woman aged 50 to 60 in good health and CMV-seronegative. The chain links TRBV11-3 with TRBJ2-5, with 10 bases matching TRBD1. The encoded CDR3 is CASSSGQGDQETQYF. In nucleotides, the sequence is TGTGCCAGCAGCTCCGGACAGGGGGATCAAGAGACCCAGTACTTC.